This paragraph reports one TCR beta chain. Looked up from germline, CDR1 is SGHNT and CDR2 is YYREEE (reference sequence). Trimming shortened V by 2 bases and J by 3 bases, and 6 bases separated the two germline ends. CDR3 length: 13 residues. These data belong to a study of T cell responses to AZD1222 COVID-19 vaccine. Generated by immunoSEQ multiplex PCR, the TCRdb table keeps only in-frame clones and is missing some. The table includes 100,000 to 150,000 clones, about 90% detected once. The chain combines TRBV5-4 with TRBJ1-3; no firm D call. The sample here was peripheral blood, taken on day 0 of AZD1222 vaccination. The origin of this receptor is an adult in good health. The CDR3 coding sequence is TGTGCCAGCAGCTTTAAGGTTGGAAACACCATATATTTT. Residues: CASSFKVGNTIYF.